A selection of T cell receptor beta chains follows, all from one sample in a study of T cell responses to AZD1222 COVID-19 vaccine. TCRdb's copy holds only in-frame clones and misses some; the assay was immunoSEQ multiplex PCR. The table shows 90,000 to 120,000 clones, with over 90% occurring only once. This sample comprised peripheral blood, obtained on day 0 of AZD1222 vaccination. The receptors shown here come from an adult in good health. The conserved cysteine and the conserved F or W are not part of the CDR3 here. The D gene is left open where the match is weak.

16	NA	TRBV24-1	TRBJ2-3	ATSDSRFLGSSTDTQY
11	NA	TRBV2	TRBJ2-7	ASSGYKSHEQY
14	NA	TRBV18	TRBJ2-1	ASSPRGGNSYNEQF
15	TRBD2	TRBV6-2/TRBV6-3	TRBJ2-1	ASSPQLAAISYNEQF
12	TRBD1	TRBV9	TRBJ1-3	ASSVGQGSPTIY
10	NA	TRBV7-2	TRBJ2-3	ASTSGRDTQY
12	NA	TRBV5-1	TRBJ2-2	ASSRRGVTGELF
14	NA	TRBV6-1	TRBJ2-3	ASSEFHDYSTDTQY
13	NA	TRBV2	TRBJ2-7	ASNRQGTPGDEQY
14	NA	TRBV28	TRBJ2-7	ASSLYASGYSYEQY
13	TRBD2	TRBV27	TRBJ2-1	ASSSGLAGMLSQF
13	NA	TRBV7-2	TRBJ2-1	ASSKDSPSYNEQF
13	TRBD1	TRBV11-2	TRBJ1-6	ASSLEQGTNSPLH
9	NA	TRBV29-1	TRBJ1-4	SVITANKLF
11	TRBD1	TRBV5-1	TRBJ1-2	ASSLEGAGGYT
15	NA	TRBV5-6	TRBJ1-2	ASSPLEARASNYGYT
13	TRBD1	TRBV18	TRBJ1-2	ASSQGTGGADGYT
12	NA	TRBV7-8	TRBJ2-7	ASSLDGTLVEQY
12	TRBD1	TRBV2	TRBJ2-7	ASRGQGISYEQY
12	NA	TRBV19	TRBJ2-7	ASSALGRDVEQY
14	TRBD1	TRBV28	TRBJ1-1	ASSPTGTGWNTEAF
11	NA	TRBV6-1	TRBJ1-1	ASSESGAGGAF
13	NA	TRBV6-1	TRBJ1-1	ASSEDTGPNTEAF
11	NA	TRBV6-1	TRBJ2-5	ASSEEGGETQY
12	NA	TRBV10-2	TRBJ2-5	ASSESSLVGTQY
12	TRBD2	TRBV6-1	TRBJ2-7	ASSLGGGPYEQY
16	NA	TRBV19	TRBJ2-7	ASSMRAGEAGITYEQY
13	TRBD1	TRBV28	TRBJ1-5	ASSPTGSSNQPQH
13	NA	TRBV5-1	TRBJ1-1	ASSLMGDPGREAF
13	NA	TRBV4-1	TRBJ2-7	ASSREVRVGVEQY
13	TRBD1	TRBV7-9	TRBJ1-1	ASSSDRVRNTEAF
12	NA	TRBV14	TRBJ1-4	ASSQDLFNEKLF
12	NA	TRBV5-1	TRBJ1-3	ASSRGNSGNTIY
14	NA	TRBV11-2	TRBJ2-1	ASSSRRTQGYNEQF
12	NA	TRBV6-2/TRBV6-3	TRBJ1-5	ASSPSLGYQPQH
13	TRBD2	TRBV6-5	TRBJ2-1	ASGMGLAGGFEQF
13	NA	TRBV15	TRBJ1-6	ATSRDQETNSPLH
11	NA	TRBV28	TRBJ1-1	ASSPRRHLEAF
13	TRBD1	TRBV7-9	TRBJ1-3	ASSSRTGTGNTIY
9	NA	TRBV20-1	TRBJ2-1	SAGRGYEQF
13	NA	TRBV27	TRBJ2-3	ASSSLGWTADTQY
16	NA	TRBV24-1	TRBJ2-3	ATSDGPHRASSTDTQY
11	NA	TRBV29-1	TRBJ1-1	SAQQTRRTEAF
13	NA	TRBV25-1	TRBJ1-2	ASSGRREGINGYT
12	TRBD1	TRBV18	TRBJ1-6	ASSPGRGYSPLH
13	TRBD1	TRBV20-1	TRBJ2-3	SASPWDRGSDTQY
13	NA	TRBV6-6	TRBJ2-2	ASSYSAQNTGELF
13	NA	TRBV6-5	TRBJ1-4	ASSYSKGYNEKLF
11	NA	TRBV25-1	TRBJ2-2	ASSEQNTGELF
13	NA	TRBV19	TRBJ2-1	ASSSRGSRRDEQF
11	NA	TRBV27	TRBJ1-2	ASSPGSVGGYT
12	TRBD1	TRBV27	TRBJ2-1	ASSLSHRGNEQF
14	NA	TRBV7-9	TRBJ2-7	ASSLTLLTPQYEQY
11	NA	TRBV3-1/TRBV3-2	TRBJ2-7	ASSHGGTDEQY
13	TRBD1	TRBV28	TRBJ2-3	ASISTGEGTDTQY